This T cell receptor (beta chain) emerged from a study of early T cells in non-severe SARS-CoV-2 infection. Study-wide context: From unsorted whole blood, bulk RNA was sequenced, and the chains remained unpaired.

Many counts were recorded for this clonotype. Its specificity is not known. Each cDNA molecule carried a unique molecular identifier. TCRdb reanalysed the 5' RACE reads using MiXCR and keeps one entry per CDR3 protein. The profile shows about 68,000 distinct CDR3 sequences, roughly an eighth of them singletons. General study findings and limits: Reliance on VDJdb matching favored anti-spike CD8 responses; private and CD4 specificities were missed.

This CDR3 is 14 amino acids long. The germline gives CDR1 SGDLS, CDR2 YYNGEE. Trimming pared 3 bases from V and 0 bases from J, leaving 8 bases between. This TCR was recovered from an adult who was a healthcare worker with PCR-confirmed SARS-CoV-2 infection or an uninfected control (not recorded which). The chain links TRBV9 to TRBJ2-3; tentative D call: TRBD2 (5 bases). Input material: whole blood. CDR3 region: CASSARGSTDTQYF. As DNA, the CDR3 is TGTGCCAGCAGCGCCCGCGGGAGCACAGATACGCAGTATTTT. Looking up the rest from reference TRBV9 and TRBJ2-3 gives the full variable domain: DSGVTQTPKHLITATGQRVTLRCSPRSGDLSVYWYQQSLDQGLQFLIQYYNGEERAKGNILERFSAQQFPDLHSELNLSSLELGDSALYFCASSARGSTDTQYFGPGTRLTVL.